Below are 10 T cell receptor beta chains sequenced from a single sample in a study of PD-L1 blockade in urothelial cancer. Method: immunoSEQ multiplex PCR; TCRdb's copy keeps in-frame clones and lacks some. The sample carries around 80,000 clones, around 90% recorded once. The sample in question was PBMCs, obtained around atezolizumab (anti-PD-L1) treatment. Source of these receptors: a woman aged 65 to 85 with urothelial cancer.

Written as DNA, the CDR3 is TGCGCCAGCAGCCAATGGGGGGGGAATCAGCCCCAGCATTTT. Encoded protein: CASSQWGGNQPQHF. The genes are TRBV4-1 and TRBJ1-5; the D gene is possibly TRBD1 (5 bases). Between the trimmed V and J ends, which lost 2 bases and 4 bases, there was a span of 9 bases. The germline V gene encodes CDR1 MGHRA and CDR2 YSYEKL. The CDR3 extends over 14 amino acids.

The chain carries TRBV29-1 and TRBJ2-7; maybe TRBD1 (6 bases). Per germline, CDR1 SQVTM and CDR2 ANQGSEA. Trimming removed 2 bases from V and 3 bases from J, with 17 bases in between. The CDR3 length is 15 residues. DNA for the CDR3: TGCAGCGTTGAACTCTACAGGGTGGGATACTACGAGCAGTACTTC. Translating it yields CSVELYRVGYYEQYF.

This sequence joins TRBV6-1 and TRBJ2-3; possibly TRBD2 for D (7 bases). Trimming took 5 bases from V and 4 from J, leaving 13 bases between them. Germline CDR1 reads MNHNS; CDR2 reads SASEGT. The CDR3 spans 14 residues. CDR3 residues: CASSPGGGPDTQYF. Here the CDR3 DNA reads TGTGCCAGCAGTCCTGGGGGGGGCCCAGATACGCAGTATTTT.

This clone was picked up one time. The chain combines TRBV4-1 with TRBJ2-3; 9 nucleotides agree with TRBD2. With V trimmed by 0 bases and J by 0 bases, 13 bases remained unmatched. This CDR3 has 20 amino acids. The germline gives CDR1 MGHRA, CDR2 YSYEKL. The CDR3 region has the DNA TGCGCCAGCAGCCAAGAGAGGGGCGGTAGCGGGGGACGTAGCACAGATACGCAGTATTTT. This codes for CASSQERGGSGGRSTDTQYF.

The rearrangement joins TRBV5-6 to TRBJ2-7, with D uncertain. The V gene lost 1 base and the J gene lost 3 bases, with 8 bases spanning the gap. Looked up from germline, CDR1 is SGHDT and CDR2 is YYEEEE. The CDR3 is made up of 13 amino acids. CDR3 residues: CASSLLPNYEQYF. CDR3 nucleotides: TGTGCCAGCAGCTTGCTGCCTAACTACGAGCAGTACTTC.

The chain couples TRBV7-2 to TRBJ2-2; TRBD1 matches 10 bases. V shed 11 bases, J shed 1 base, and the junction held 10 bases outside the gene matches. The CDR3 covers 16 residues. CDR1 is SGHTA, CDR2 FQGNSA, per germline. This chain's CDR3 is CAVRVGTGENTGELFF. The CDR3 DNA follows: TGTGCCGTCCGCGTCGGGACAGGGGAGAACACCGGGGAGCTGTTTTTT.

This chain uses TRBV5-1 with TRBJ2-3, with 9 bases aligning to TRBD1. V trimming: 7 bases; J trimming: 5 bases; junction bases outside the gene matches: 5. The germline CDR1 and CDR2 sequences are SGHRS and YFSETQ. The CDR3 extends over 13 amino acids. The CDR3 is CASRDRDLDTQYF. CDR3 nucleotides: TGCGCCAGCCGGGACAGGGATCTAGATACGCAGTATTTT. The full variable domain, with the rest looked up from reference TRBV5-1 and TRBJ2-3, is KAGVTQTPRYLIKTRGQQVTLSCSPISGHRSVSWYQQTPGQGLQFLFEYFSETQRNKGNFPGRFSGRQFSNSRSEMNVSTLELGDSALYLCASRDRDLDTQYFGPGTRLTVL.

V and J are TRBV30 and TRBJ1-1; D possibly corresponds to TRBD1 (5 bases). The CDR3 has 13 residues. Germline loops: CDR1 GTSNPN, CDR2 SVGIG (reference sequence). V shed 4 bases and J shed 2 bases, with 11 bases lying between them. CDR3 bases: TGTGCCTGGAAGGAGGGGTACAACACTGAAGCTTTCTTT. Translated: CAWKEGYNTEAFF.

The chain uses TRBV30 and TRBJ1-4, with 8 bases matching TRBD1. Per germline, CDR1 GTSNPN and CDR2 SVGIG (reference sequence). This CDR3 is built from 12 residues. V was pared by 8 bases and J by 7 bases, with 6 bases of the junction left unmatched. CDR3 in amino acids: CARGQGGEKLFF. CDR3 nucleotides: TGTGCCCGAGGACAGGGCGGTGAAAAACTGTTTTTT.

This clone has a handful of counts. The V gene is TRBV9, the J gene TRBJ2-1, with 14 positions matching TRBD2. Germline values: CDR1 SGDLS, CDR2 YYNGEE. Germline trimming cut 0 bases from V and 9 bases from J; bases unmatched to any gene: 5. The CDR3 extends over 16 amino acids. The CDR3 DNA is TGTGCCAGCAGCGTAGTCGGACTAGCGGGAGGCGGTGAGCAGTTCTTC. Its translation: CASSVVGLAGGGEQFF.